This T cell receptor beta chain was identified in a study of cytomegalovirus exposure and HLA in healthy donors. Findings and caveats of the study: TCR beta chains numbering more than 150 were designated cytomegalovirus-associated.

Concerning this clone itself: No antigen is known for it.

Primers for the PCR totalled 60 Vbeta and 13 Jbeta. Repertoires were generated with immunoSEQ multiplex PCR, while TCRdb's copy carries only in-frame clones and drops some. The sample holds 150,000 to 180,000 clones, about 76% seen once. Germline CDR1 and CDR2: SNHLY and FYNNEI. Trimming pared 6 bases from V and 1 base from J, leaving 10 bases between. The CDR3 spans 13 residues. The chain couples TRBV2 to TRBJ2-7; D is unresolved. The receptor was derived from a man aged 30 to 39 in good health and CMV-seropositive. Sequences were obtained from PBMCs. The CDR3 loop reads CASRALSSYEQYF. CDR3 bases: TGTGCCAGCAGGGCATTATCATCCTACGAGCAGTACTTC.